Listed here is a single T cell receptor (beta chain). These data are taken from a study of blood T cell repertoires in COVID-19. Background on the study: Samples taken during acute and convalescent COVID-19 were collected in the United States, Italy and Spain. T cells, B-cell-depleted T cells, or PBMCs supplied cDNA or gDNA.

As processed by the authors: Amplifying reference gene primers gave estimates of nucleated cell counts. Assay used: immunoSEQ multiplex PCR; TCRdb lists only in-frame clones, some missing. The V and J calls and clone size were taken over from that table, and D and trimming were inferred from the DNA. The sample shows around 70,000 clones, less than 80% of them seen only once. What was sequenced was peripheral blood. The sequence came from a man between 60 and 75 years old with active or convalescent COVID-19.

The chain's CDR3 is CASSKGAYEQYF. The CDR3 coding sequence is TGTGCCAGCAGCAAGGGGGCCTACGAGCAGTACTTC. The rearrangement uses TRBV6-5 and TRBJ2-7; possibly TRBD1 for D (6 bases). The length of the CDR3 is 12 residues. V was clipped by 6 bases and J by 2 bases, with 8 bases between them. Germline assignment: CDR1 MNHEY and CDR2 SVGAGI.